The sample holds many counts of the clone carrying this T cell receptor beta chain. What it recognizes is unknown. The sample is drawn from a study of T cells in Graves' hyperthyroidism and ophthalmopathy. Among ophthalmopathy patients, the Clinical Activity Score reached at least 3, the NOSPECS grade reached at least 4, and duration remained under 3 months. Overall study findings and caveats: Most thyroid clonotypes expanded above 0.001 were also detected in blood. Before onset, by a median of around 6.4 months, the model predicted ophthalmopathy. Through a model of 13 V-J features, ophthalmopathy was separated from stable hyperthyroidism.

TCR beta CDR3 regions were amplified from RNA. Primed by the HTBI set, a first-round RT-PCR was run on the TCR CDR3. TCRdb itself ran the multiplex PCR reads through MiXCR, one entry per CDR3 protein. The sample lists 640,000 or so distinct CDR3 sequences, about 14% occurring once. Germline V gene sequence: CDR1 KGHSH, CDR2 LQKENI. V lost 0 bases and J 6 bases, leaving 8 bases between the germline ends. The length of the CDR3 is 13 residues. V usage is TRBV18 and J usage is TRBJ1-2, with D tentatively TRBD1 (5 bases). This sequence originates from a woman between 40 and 50 years old with Graves' ophthalmopathy. The sample comprised blood. CDR3 loop: CASSPPGRDGYTF. CDR3 nucleotides: TGTGCCAGCTCACCACCTGGCAGGGATGGCTACACCTTC.